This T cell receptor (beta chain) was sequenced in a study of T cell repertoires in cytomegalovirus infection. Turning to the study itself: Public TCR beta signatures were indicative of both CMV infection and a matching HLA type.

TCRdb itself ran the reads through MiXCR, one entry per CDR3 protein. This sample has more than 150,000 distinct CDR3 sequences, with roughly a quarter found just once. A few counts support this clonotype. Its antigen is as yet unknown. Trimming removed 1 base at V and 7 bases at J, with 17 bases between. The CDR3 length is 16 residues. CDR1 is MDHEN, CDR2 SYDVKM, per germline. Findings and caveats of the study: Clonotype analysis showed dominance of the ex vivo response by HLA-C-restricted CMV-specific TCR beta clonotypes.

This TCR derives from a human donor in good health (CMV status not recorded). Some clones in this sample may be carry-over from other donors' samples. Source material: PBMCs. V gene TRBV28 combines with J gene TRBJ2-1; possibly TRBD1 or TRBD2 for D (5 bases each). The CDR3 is CASSLSQGKGGNEQFF. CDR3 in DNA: TGTGCCAGCAGTTTATCCCAGGGTAAAGGAGGAAATGAGCAGTTCTTC.